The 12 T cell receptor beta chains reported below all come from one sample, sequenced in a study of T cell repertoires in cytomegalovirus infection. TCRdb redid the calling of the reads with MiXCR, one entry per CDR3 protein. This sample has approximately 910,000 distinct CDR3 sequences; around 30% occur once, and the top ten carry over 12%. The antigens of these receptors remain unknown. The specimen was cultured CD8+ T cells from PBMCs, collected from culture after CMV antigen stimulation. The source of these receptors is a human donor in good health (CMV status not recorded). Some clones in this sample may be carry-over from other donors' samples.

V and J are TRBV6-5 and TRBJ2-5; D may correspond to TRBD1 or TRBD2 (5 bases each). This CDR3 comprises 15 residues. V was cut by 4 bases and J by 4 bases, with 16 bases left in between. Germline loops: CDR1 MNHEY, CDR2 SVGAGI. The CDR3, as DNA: TGTGCCAGCAGTTTACGACGGACTGGGGGAGAGACCCAGTACTTC. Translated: CASSLRRTGGETQYF.

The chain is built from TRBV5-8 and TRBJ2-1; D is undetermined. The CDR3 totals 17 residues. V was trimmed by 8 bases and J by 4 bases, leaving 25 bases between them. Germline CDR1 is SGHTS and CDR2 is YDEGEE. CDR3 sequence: CARTSDLSFTNYNEQFF. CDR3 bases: TGTGCCAGAACCTCCGACTTAAGTTTCACGAATTACAATGAGCAGTTCTTC.

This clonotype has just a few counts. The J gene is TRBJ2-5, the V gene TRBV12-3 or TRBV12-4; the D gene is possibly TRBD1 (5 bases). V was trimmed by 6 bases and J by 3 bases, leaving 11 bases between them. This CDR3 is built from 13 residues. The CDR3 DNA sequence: TGTGCCAGCAGCCCTTCAGGGAAAGAGACCCAGTACTTC. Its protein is CASSPSGKETQYF.

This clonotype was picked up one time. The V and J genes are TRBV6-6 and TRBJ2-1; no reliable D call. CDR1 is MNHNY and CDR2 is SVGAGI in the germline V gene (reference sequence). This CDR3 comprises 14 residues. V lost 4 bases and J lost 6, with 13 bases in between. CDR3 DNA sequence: TGTGCCAGCAGTTTCACTTCCGAGACCAATGAGCAGTTCTTC. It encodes CASSFTSETNEQFF.

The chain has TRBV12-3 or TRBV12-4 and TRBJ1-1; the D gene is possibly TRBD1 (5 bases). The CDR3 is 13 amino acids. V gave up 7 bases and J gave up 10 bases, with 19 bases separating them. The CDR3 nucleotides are TGTGCCAGCACCCTCATTGGGGACTTCGGAGCTTTCTTT. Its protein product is CASTLIGDFGAFF.

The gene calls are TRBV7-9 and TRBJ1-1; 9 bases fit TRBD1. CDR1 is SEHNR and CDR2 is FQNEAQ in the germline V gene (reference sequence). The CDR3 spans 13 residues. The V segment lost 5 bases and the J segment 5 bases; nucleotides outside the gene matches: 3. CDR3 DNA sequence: TGTGCCAGCAGCGCTGGGACAGGGACTGAAGCTTTCTTT. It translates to CASSAGTGTEAFF.

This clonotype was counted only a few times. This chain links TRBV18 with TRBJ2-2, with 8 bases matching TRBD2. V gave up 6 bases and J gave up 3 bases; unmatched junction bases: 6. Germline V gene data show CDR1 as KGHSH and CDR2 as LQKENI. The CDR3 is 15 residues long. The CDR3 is CASSPQLADTGELFF. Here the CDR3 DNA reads TGTGCCAGCTCCCCCCAACTAGCGGACACCGGGGAGCTGTTTTTT.

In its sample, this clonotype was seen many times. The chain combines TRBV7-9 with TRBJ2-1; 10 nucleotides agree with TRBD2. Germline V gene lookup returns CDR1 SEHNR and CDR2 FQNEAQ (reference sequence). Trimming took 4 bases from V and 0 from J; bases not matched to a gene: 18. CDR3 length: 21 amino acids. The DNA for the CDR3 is TGTGCCAGCAGCTCCGTGGGGGTCCCGGGACTAGCGTCCGGCTCCTACAATGAGCAGTTCTTC. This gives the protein CASSSVGVPGLASGSYNEQFF. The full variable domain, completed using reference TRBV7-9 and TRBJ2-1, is DTGVSQNPRHKITKRGQNVTFRCDPISEHNRLYWYRQTLGQGPEFLTYFQNEAQLEKSRLLSDRFSAERPKGSFSTLEIQRTEQGDSAMYLCASSSVGVPGLASGSYNEQFFGPGTRLTVL.

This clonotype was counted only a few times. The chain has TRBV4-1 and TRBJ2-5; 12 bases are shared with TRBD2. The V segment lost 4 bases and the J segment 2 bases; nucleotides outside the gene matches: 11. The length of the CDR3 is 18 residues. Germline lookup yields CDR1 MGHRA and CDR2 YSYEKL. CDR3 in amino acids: CASSLWPTSGGVQETQYF. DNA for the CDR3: TGCGCCAGCAGCCTTTGGCCGACTAGCGGGGGCGTTCAAGAGACCCAGTACTTC.

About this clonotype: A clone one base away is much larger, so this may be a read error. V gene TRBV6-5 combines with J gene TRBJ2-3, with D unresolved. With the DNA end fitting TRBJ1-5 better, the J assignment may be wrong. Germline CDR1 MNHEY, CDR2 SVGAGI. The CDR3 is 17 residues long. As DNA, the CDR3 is TGTGCCAGCAGTTCACTCTTGGACGGCCCTAGCACAGATACGCAGCATTTT. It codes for CASSSLLDGPSTDTQHF.

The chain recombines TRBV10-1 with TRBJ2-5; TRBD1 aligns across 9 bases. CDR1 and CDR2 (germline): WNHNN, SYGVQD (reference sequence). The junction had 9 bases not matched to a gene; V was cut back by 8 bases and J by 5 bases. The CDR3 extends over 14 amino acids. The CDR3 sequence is CASSGTGSLETQYF. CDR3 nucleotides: TGCGCCAGCTCCGGGACAGGGTCCTTGGAGACCCAGTACTTC.

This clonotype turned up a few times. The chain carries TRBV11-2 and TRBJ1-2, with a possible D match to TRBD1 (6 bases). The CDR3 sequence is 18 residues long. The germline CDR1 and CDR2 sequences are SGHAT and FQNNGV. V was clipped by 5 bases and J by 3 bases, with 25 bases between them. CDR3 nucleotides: TGTGCCAGCAGCCTCGGGGGGCGGCCACTCCCAAGGGACTATGGCTACACCTTC. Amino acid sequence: CASSLGGRPLPRDYGYTF. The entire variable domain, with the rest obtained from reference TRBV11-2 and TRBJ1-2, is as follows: EAGVAQSPRYKIIEKRQSVAFWCNPISGHATLYWYQQILGQGPKLLIQFQNNGVVDDSQLPKDRFSAERLKGVDSTLKIQPAKLEDSAVYLCASSLGGRPLPRDYGYTFGSGTRLTVV.